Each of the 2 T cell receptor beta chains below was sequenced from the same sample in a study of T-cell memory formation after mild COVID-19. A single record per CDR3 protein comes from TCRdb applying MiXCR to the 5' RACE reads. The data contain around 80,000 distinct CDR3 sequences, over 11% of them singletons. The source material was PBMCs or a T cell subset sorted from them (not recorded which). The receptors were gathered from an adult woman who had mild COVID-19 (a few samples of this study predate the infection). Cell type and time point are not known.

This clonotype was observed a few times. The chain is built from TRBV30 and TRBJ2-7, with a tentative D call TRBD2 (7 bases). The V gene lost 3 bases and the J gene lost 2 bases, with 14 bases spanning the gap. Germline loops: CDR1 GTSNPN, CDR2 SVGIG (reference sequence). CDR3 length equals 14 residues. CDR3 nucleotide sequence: TGTGCCTGGAGCCTAGGGGGGGCCCCCTACGAGCAGTACTTC. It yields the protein CAWSLGGAPYEQYF.

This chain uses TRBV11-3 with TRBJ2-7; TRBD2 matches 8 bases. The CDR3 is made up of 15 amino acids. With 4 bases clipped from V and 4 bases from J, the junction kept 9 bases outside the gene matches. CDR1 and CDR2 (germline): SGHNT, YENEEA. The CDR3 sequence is CASSSRVAGIYEQYF. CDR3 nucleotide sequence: TGTGCCAGCAGCTCTAGAGTAGCGGGAATTTACGAGCAGTACTTC.